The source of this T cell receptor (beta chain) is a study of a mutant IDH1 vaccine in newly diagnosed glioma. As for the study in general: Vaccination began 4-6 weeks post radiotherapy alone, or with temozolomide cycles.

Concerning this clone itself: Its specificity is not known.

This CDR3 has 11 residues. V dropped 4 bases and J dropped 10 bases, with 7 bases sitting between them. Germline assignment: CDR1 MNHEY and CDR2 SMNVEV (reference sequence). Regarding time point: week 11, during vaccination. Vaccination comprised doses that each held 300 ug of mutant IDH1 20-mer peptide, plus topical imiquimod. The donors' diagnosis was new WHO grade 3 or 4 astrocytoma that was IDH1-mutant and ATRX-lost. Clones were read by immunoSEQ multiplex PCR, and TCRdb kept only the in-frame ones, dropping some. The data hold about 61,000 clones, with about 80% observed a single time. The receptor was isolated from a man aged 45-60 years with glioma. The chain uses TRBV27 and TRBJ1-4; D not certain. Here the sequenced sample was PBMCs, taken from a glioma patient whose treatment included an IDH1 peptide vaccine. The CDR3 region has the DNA TGTGCCAGCAGTTCAGACGGAAAACTGTTTTTT. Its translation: CASSSDGKLFF.